Below are 5 T cell receptor beta chains sequenced from a single sample in a study of cytomegalovirus exposure and HLA in healthy donors. The data were produced by immunoSEQ multiplex PCR, yet TCRdb's version contains in-frame clones alone and is incomplete. The data show around 180,000 clones, with around 86% seen just once and more than 1.2% held by the top ten. Sequences were obtained from PBMCs. These receptors originate from a woman younger than 35 in good health and CMV-seronegative.

V and J are TRBV5-1 and TRBJ1-2; 9 nucleotides agree with TRBD1. CDR3 length equals 17 residues. Germline trimming cut 4 bases from V and 1 base from J; bases unmatched to any gene: 11. CDR1 is SGHRS, CDR2 YFSETQ, per germline. Here the CDR3 DNA reads TGCGCCAGCAGCCCAGCTAATAAGGACAGGGGTAACTATGGCTACACCTTC. As protein: CASSPANKDRGNYGYTF.

The rearrangement uses TRBV18 and TRBJ2-7; 9 nucleotides line up with TRBD2. J lost 3 bases, V lost 3 bases, and 6 bases had no gene match. The CDR3 consists of 15 residues. The germline V gene has CDR1 KGHSH and CDR2 LQKENI. The CDR3 spells CASSPGTSSGYEQYF. The CDR3 coding sequence is TGTGCCAGCTCACCGGGGACTAGCTCAGGCTACGAGCAGTACTTC.

CDR3 in DNA: TGTGCCAGCAGCTTGGGCAGGGGGACATCAAATGAGCAGTTCTTC. Amino acids: CASSLGRGTSNEQFF. The V call is TRBV7-3, the J call TRBJ2-1; 7 positions agree with TRBD1. Germline trimming cut 3 bases from V and 7 bases from J; bases unmatched to any gene: 9. This CDR3 comprises 15 residues. Germline V gene lookup returns CDR1 SGHTA and CDR2 FQGTGA.

This sequence joins TRBV11-2 and TRBJ1-2, with D perhaps matching TRBD1 (5 bases). Trimming stripped 1 base from V and 6 bases from J, with 18 bases between. Germline V lookup: CDR1 SGHAT, CDR2 FQNNGV. This CDR3 is built from 16 residues. The CDR3 sequence is CASSLAFRVRGDGYTF. The CDR3 bases are TGTGCCAGCAGCTTAGCGTTCAGGGTACGAGGCGATGGCTACACCTTC. The whole variable domain, filled in from reference TRBV11-2 and TRBJ1-2, reads EAGVAQSPRYKIIEKRQSVAFWCNPISGHATLYWYQQILGQGPKLLIQFQNNGVVDDSQLPKDRFSAERLKGVDSTLKIQPAKLEDSAVYLCASSLAFRVRGDGYTFGSGTRLTVV.

The chain uses TRBV11-2 and TRBJ2-7, with D unresolved. Germline V CDR1 and CDR2: SGHAT, FQNNGV. The CDR3 length is 15 residues. Deletions cut 1 base from V and 0 bases from J, with 10 bases between. CDR3 bases: TGTGCCAGCAGCTTAGTCCCTTCCTCCTCCTACGAGCAGTACTTC. This gives the protein CASSLVPSSSYEQYF.